Described below is a single T cell receptor beta chain sequence and its context. V shed 10 bases and J shed 4 bases, with 16 bases lying between them. This CDR3 spans 14 amino acids. Germline-derived CDR1 and CDR2 are MNHEY and SVGAGI. This sample is drawn from a study of T cell changes during pregnancy in multiple sclerosis. Clones were sequenced by immunoSEQ multiplex PCR, and TCRdb holds only the in-frame ones, with some missing. The repertoire holds under 95,000 clones, with about nine tenths as singletons. Sample: peripheral blood, taken after pregnancy. The sequence came from a female donor in good health, enrolled as a control in a pregnancy study. The chain joins TRBV6-5 to TRBJ2-2, with D perhaps TRBD1 (5 bases). The CDR3 here is CATLQVAGTGELFF. The CDR3 DNA reads TGTGCCACCTTACAGGTCGCTGGCACCGGGGAGCTGTTTTTT.